Listed here are 19 T cell receptor beta chains from one sample, sequenced in a study of CD8+CD57+ T cells in acquired aplastic anemia. The study profiled TCR beta VDJ and CDR3 using genomic DNA as template. TCRdb independently ran MiXCR on the reads; one entry per CDR3 protein. The sample shows about 150,000 distinct CDR3 sequences, 40% to 65% of them seen only once. Patients chosen for sequencing had shown CD8+CD57+ cell expansion by flow cytometry. The sequencing sample was made of sorted CD4+, CD8+, or CD8+CD57+ T cells (not recorded which) from PBMCs. These receptors all come from a human donor with aplastic anemia.

This clonotype was observed many times. This chain joins TRBV10-2 and TRBJ2-7; D is unresolved. CDR1 and CDR2 (germline): WSHSY, SAAADI. The V gene lost 2 bases and the J gene lost 2 bases, with 7 bases spanning the gap. The CDR3 is 13 amino acids. CDR3 sequence (DNA): TGCGCCAGCAGTGAGGCCAGGACCTACGAGCAGTACTTC. Translation gives CASSEARTYEQYF.

This clonotype was detected a few times. This may be a read error: a much more frequent sequence differs by one nucleotide. The rearrangement links TRBV2 to TRBJ2-5; possibly TRBD2 for D (6 bases). The CDR3 sequence is 13 residues long. Germline values: CDR1 SNHLY, CDR2 FYNNEI. The V end was cut by 6 bases, the J end by 2 bases, with 10 bases between. CDR3 sequence reads: CASSGGNQETQYF. In DNA, the CDR3 is TGTGCCAGCAGCGGGGGAAATCAAGAGACCCAGTACTTC.

This clonotype came up many times. The rearrangement uses TRBV18 and TRBJ2-7, with 9 bases lining up with TRBD1. V lost 8 bases, J lost 2 bases, and 10 bases stayed unmatched. This CDR3 spans 15 amino acids. Germline CDR1 reads KGHSH; CDR2 reads LQKENI. This CDR3 is CASQLDRGTPYEQYF. CDR3 nucleotide sequence: TGTGCCAGCCAACTCGACAGGGGGACACCCTACGAGCAGTACTTC.

Ten or more counts support this clonotype. This chain uses TRBV20-1 with TRBJ2-3; weak D call: TRBD2 (6 bases). CDR1 is DFQATT and CDR2 is SNEGSKA in the germline V gene (reference sequence). This CDR3 spans 16 amino acids. V lost 0 bases to trimming and J lost 8 bases, with 21 bases between them. CDR3 nucleotides: TGCAGTGCTAGAGACTTTCTGGGCGGGGAAGGAGGTACGCAGTATTTT. Translation gives CSARDFLGGEGGTQYF.

The rearrangement uses TRBV15 and TRBJ1-5; D gene uncertain. This CDR3 is built from 12 residues. Trimming pared 5 bases from V and 3 bases from J, leaving 5 bases between. Germline loops: CDR1 LNHNV, CDR2 YYDKDF (reference sequence). CDR3 residues: CATSQDNQPQHF. In DNA, the CDR3 is TGTGCCACCAGCCAGGACAATCAGCCCCAGCATTTT. Variable domain in full (rest from reference TRBV15 and TRBJ1-5): DAMVIQNPRYQVTQFGKPVTLSCSQTLNHNVMYWYQQKSSQAPKLLFHYYDKDFNNEADTPDNFQSRRPNTSFCFLDIRSPGLGDTAMYLCATSQDNQPQHFGDGTRLSIL.

The chain joins TRBV19 to TRBJ2-2; the D gene is possibly TRBD1 (6 bases). Trimming pared 6 bases from V and 2 bases from J, leaving 19 bases between. Germline V gives CDR1 LNHDA, CDR2 SQIVND (reference sequence). The CDR3 consists of 17 residues. The CDR3: CASSPTPQGHNTGELFF. In DNA, the CDR3 is TGTGCCAGTAGCCCAACCCCCCAGGGACACAACACCGGGGAGCTGTTTTTT.

This CDR3 is CASRADREGNQPQHF. CDR3 nucleotide sequence: TGTGCCAGTAGGGCGGACAGGGAAGGCAATCAGCCCCAGCATTTT. The chain has TRBV19 and TRBJ1-5; 8 bases match TRBD1. The CDR3 spans 15 residues. J lost 2 bases, V lost 6 bases, and 6 bases had no gene match. Germline CDR1 LNHDA, CDR2 SQIVND (reference sequence).

The chain uses TRBV15 and TRBJ2-1; D possibly matches TRBD1 or TRBD2 (7 bases each). The germline V gene has CDR1 LNHNV and CDR2 YYDKDF (reference sequence). This CDR3 contains 16 residues. V was pared by 0 bases and J by 10 bases, with 19 bases between. This chain's CDR3 is CATSRDSKGGTEEQFF. The CDR3 region has the DNA TGTGCCACCAGCAGAGATAGCAAGGGGGGGACAGAAGAGCAGTTCTTC.

The chain carries TRBV6-1 and TRBJ2-7; TRBD1 matches 7 bases. CDR3 size: 14 residues. CDR1 is MNHNS and CDR2 is SASEGT in the germline V gene. Unmatched junction bases numbered 7, after V lost 6 bases and J lost 2 bases. The CDR3: CASRGIGTAYEQYF. The CDR3 DNA sequence: TGTGCCAGCAGGGGAATTGGGACAGCCTACGAGCAGTACTTC.

CDR3 nucleotides: TGCAGCGTTGAAGGGGGATTCTCCTACGAGCAGTACTTC. Amino acid sequence: CSVEGGFSYEQYF. The chain employs TRBV29-1 and TRBJ2-7; D is unclear. Germline V gene sequence: CDR1 SQVTM, CDR2 ANQGSEA. This CDR3 region has 13 residues. V lost 1 base to trimming and J lost 0 bases, with 7 bases between them.

This clonotype was seen many times. This chain joins TRBV19 and TRBJ2-1; a weak D match, TRBD1 (5 bases). The V gene's germline CDR1 is LNHDA and CDR2 SQIVND (reference sequence). Trimming cost V 3 bases and J 1 base, with 7 bases left between them. The CDR3 totals 14 residues. The CDR3 nucleotides are TGTGCCAGTAGTATCAAGGGGTCCTACAATGAGCAGTTCTTC. Translated: CASSIKGSYNEQFF.

DNA of the CDR3: TGTGCCAGCAGTGATCCGGGACAGGGGAACTATGGCTACACCTTC. Translating gives CASSDPGQGNYGYTF. The chain carries TRBV25-1 and TRBJ1-2; 10 bases align to TRBD1. V dropped 3 bases and J dropped 2; count of bases not matched to a gene: 3. There are 15 residues in the CDR3. Germline assignment: CDR1 MGHDK and CDR2 SYGVNS.

There are a few counts of this clonotype. This chain connects TRBV24-1 to TRBJ2-3; weak D call: TRBD2 (5 bases). This CDR3 has 15 residues. Germline CDR1 and CDR2: KGHDR and SFDVKD. Trimming removed 3 bases from V and 0 bases from J, with 9 bases in between. CDR3: CATSDDSVSTDTQYF. The CDR3 DNA reads TGTGCCACCAGTGATGATAGCGTAAGCACAGATACGCAGTATTTT.

The chain employs TRBV2 and TRBJ1-4, with TRBD1 matching over 8 bases. V shed 7 bases, J shed 5 bases, and the junction held 3 bases outside the gene matches. CDR3 length equals 13 residues. Looked up from germline, CDR1 is SNHLY and CDR2 is FYNNEI. Here the CDR3 DNA reads TGTGCCAGCACGGGGACAGGAAATGAAAAACTGTTTTTT. Residues: CASTGTGNEKLFF.

This chain uses TRBV24-1 with TRBJ1-2; D possibly corresponds to TRBD1 (5 bases). The CDR3 runs 15 residues. Between the trimmed V and J ends, which lost 3 bases and 7 bases, there was a span of 17 bases. Germline V gene sequence: CDR1 KGHDR, CDR2 SFDVKD. The CDR3 sequence is CATSDPHTGEAGYTF. The CDR3, as DNA: TGTGCCACCAGTGATCCGCATACGGGGGAGGCTGGCTACACCTTC.

This chain connects TRBV6-1 to TRBJ1-3; D gene ambiguous. From germline, CDR1 is MNHNS and CDR2 SASEGT. The CDR3 is 16 amino acids. V shed 2 bases and J shed 4 bases, with 15 bases lying between them. The CDR3 sequence is CASSESSRRSGNTIYF. The CDR3 nucleotides are TGTGCCAGCAGTGAATCGTCCCGGCGGTCCGGAAACACCATATATTTT.

This clonotype occurred many times. This rearrangement joins TRBV2 to TRBJ2-7; 7 bases match TRBD1. Germline values: CDR1 SNHLY, CDR2 FYNNEI. Trimming cost V 3 bases and J 1 base; bases outside gene matches: 6. This CDR3 comprises 15 residues. CDR3 region: CASSEETGRSYEQYF. For the CDR3, the DNA is TGTGCCAGCAGTGAGGAGACAGGGCGATCCTACGAGCAGTACTTC.

Ten or more counts support this clonotype. The rearrangement joins TRBV6-1 to TRBJ2-7; D uncertain. CDR3 length equals 12 residues. The germline gives CDR1 MNHNS, CDR2 SASEGT. With 3 bases removed from V and 5 bases from J, the gap between germline ends came to 8 bases. CDR3 nucleotides: TGTGCCAGCAGTGAGGCCCGTAACGAGCAGTACTTC. Protein sequence: CASSEARNEQYF.

As regards this clonotype: Its ends do not fully match the called genes, so a read error is possible. This rearrangement joins TRBV6-4 to TRBJ1-1; 7 nucleotides agree with TRBD1. This CDR3 is 14 amino acids long. In germline, CDR1 is MRHNA, CDR2 SNTAGT. The CDR3 DNA is TGTGTCAGCAGTGTTCAGGGGGGGAACACTGAAGCTTTCTTT. Amino acid sequence: CVSSVQGGNTEAFF.